Following are 23 T cell receptor beta chains from one sample sequenced in a study of glioma-infiltrating T cells (TCRdb year 2016). Instrument on record: Illumina MiSeq. TCR alpha and beta CDR3 regions were amplified with the iRepertoire nested amplicon-rescue multiplex PCR (arm-PCR) platform from RNA. TCRdb reanalyzed the raw reads on its own, using fastp at Q25 for trimming and MiXCR for clone calling, and kept in-frame beta chains. Rows matching on CDR3 protein sequence are summarized as one entry with the most common DNA and genes. This sample is represented by over 90,000 distinct CDR3 sequences; around 28% of them were singletons. The ten top clones hold 35% to 55% of the sample. The sample taken for sequencing was glioma tissue, nonneoplastic brain tissue, or PBMCs (not recorded which). These receptors were taken from a human donor with low-grade glioma or glioblastoma, undergoing nonglioma brain surgery, or in good health (not recorded which).

This clonotype was seen at least ten times. V gene TRBV7-3 combines with J gene TRBJ1-1; a possible D gene is TRBD1 (5 bases). This CDR3 is 13 amino acids long. The germline V and J ends were trimmed by 4 bases and 2 bases, with 8 bases remaining between them. Germline loops: CDR1 SGHTA, CDR2 FQGTGA. DNA of the CDR3: TGTGCCAGCAGCTCCGACAGCAACACTGAAGCTTTCTTT. Its protein is CASSSDSNTEAFF.

This clonotype has at least ten counts. The rearrangement uses TRBV12-3 or TRBV12-4 and TRBJ2-5; D may be TRBD2 (6 bases). There are 15 residues in the CDR3. Trimming cost V 6 bases and J 2 bases, with 16 bases left between them. CDR3 sequence (DNA): TGTGCCAGCAGGAGAATGACTAGTCGGCAAGAGACCCAGTACTTC. Protein product: CASRRMTSRQETQYF.

The sample holds many counts of this clonotype. V is TRBV27 and J is TRBJ1-3; 7 nucleotides line up with TRBD1. The junction had 7 bases not matched to a gene; V was cut back by 6 bases and J by 5 bases. Germline CDR1 reads MNHEY; CDR2 reads SMNVEV (reference sequence). This CDR3 contains 14 residues. Written as DNA, the CDR3 is TGTGCCAGCAGAGGCGACAGGGCAAGAAACACCATATATTTT. This encodes CASRGDRARNTIYF.

This clonotype was observed many times. This chain joins TRBV18 and TRBJ2-5, with D perhaps matching TRBD1 or TRBD2 (5 bases each). Trimming cost V 2 bases and J 3 bases, with 7 bases left between them. The CDR3 length is 13 residues. The germline CDR1 and CDR2 sequences are KGHSH and LQKENI. CDR3 in amino acids: CASSPRGEETQYF. The CDR3 coding sequence is TGTGCCAGCTCACCAAGGGGAGAAGAGACCCAGTACTTC.

Of note for this clonotype: Since a much larger clone is just one base distant, this may be a read error. The V gene is TRBV6-6, the J gene TRBJ2-7; D ambiguous. Germline CDR1 and CDR2: MNHNY and SVGAGI (reference sequence). The CDR3 totals 15 residues. Trimming took off 0 bases at V and 0 bases at J, with 9 bases between the two ends. CDR3 sequence (DNA): TGTGCCAGCAGTTACTCTGAGACGCACTCCTACGAGCAGTACTTC. Amino acid sequence: CASSYSETHSYEQYF.

This clonotype has just a few counts. V and J are TRBV14 and TRBJ2-7, with D perhaps matching TRBD1 (6 bases). CDR3 length equals 13 residues. Germline V gene sequence: CDR1 SGHDN, CDR2 FVKESK. Trimming cost V 3 bases and J 2 bases, with 8 bases left between them. The CDR3 spells CASSHRGPYEQYF. The CDR3 nucleotides are TGTGCCAGCAGCCACAGGGGTCCCTACGAGCAGTACTTC.

There are many counts of this clonotype. The CDR3 DNA is TGTGCCAGTAAGCGGGGGGGTATGGATGAGCAGTTCTTC. Translated: CASKRGGMDEQFF. V usage is TRBV7-2 and J usage is TRBJ2-1; 10 bases are a match to TRBD2. Trimming cost V 9 bases and J 8 bases; bases outside gene matches: 7. Germline CDR1 is SGHTA and CDR2 is FQGNSA. The length of the CDR3 is 13 residues.

V is TRBV9 and J is TRBJ1-2; 9 bases map to TRBD1. Germline V lookup: CDR1 SGDLS, CDR2 YYNGEE. This CDR3 spans 14 amino acids. The V and J ends lost 4 bases and 5 bases, in that order; junction bases with no gene match: 6. The CDR3 loop is CASSRDREGYGYTF. CDR3 in DNA: TGTGCCAGCAGCCGGGACAGGGAGGGGTATGGCTACACCTTC.

This clonotype was counted ten times or more. As DNA, the CDR3 is TGTGCCAGCCGACGGGGGAATGAAAAACTGTTTTTT. Translated, it gives CASRRGNEKLFF. The chain employs TRBV27 and TRBJ1-4, with D perhaps matching TRBD1 (5 bases). Deletions cut 8 bases from V and 5 bases from J, with 9 bases between. The CDR3 length is 12 residues. Germline CDR1 is MNHEY and CDR2 is SMNVEV (reference sequence).

This clonotype has only a few counts. The chain uses TRBV7-9 and TRBJ1-1; D not certain. Trimming removed 5 bases at V and 1 base at J, with 8 bases between. The CDR3 loop spans 13 amino acids. Germline V CDR1 and CDR2: SEHNR, FQNEAQ (reference sequence). The CDR3 DNA sequence: TGTGCCAGCAGCGCCACAAAGAACACTGAAGCTTTCTTT. It encodes CASSATKNTEAFF. Full variable domain (rest looked up from reference TRBV7-9 and TRBJ1-1): DTGVSQNPRHKITKRGQNVTFRCDPISEHNRLYWYRQTLGQGPEFLTYFQNEAQLEKSRLLSDRFSAERPKGSFSTLEIQRTEQGDSAMYLCASSATKNTEAFFGQGTRLTVV.

Note on this clonotype: This may stem from a read error, because a much larger clone lies one nucleotide away. The V and J genes are TRBV7-2 and TRBJ2-3; D call uncertain. This CDR3 has 16 amino acids. CDR1 is SGHTA and CDR2 is FQGNSA in the germline V gene. Trimming took 3 bases from V and 0 from J, leaving 13 bases between them. The CDR3 nucleotides are TGTGCCAGCAGCTTCCTCGCGTGCCCTAGCACAGATACGCAGTATTTT. This codes for CASSFLACPSTDTQYF.

Notes on this clonotype: A junction boundary mismatches the germline segment, possibly from a read error. The chain carries TRBV15 and TRBJ2-2; 14 bases fit TRBD2. The CDR3 runs 20 residues. Germline assignment: CDR1 LNHNV and CDR2 YYDKDF (reference sequence). In DNA, the CDR3 is TGTGCCACCAGCAGAGACGGGACTAGCGGGGGCTACCGCCGGGGCCGGGAGCTGTTCTTT. This translates into CATSRDGTSGGYRRGRELFF.

Worth noting for this clonotype: This may be a read error: a much more frequent sequence differs by one nucleotide. The rearrangement joins TRBV5-1 to TRBJ1-1; unclear D gene. The CDR3 is 13 amino acids. Germline assignment: CDR1 SGHRS and CDR2 YFSETQ. V was clipped by 0 bases and J by 9 bases, with 12 bases between them. The CDR3 region is CASSLDSEIKAFF. The CDR3 DNA is TGCGCCAGCAGCTTGGATAGTGAGATAAAAGCTTTCTTT.

This clonotype was detected many times. The gene calls are TRBV6-1 and TRBJ2-6; unclear D gene. CDR3 length: 15 amino acids. CDR1 and CDR2 (germline): MNHNS, SASEGT. V dropped 6 bases and J dropped 1 base, with 10 bases sitting between them. This chain's CDR3 is CASSKVGSGANVLTF. The CDR3 DNA follows: TGTGCCAGCAGCAAAGTGGGATCTGGGGCCAACGTCCTGACTTTC.

Ten or more counts support this clonotype. This chain uses TRBV12-3 or TRBV12-4 with TRBJ2-5; tentative D call: TRBD1 (5 bases). V was clipped by 5 bases and J by 4 bases, with 11 bases between them. The CDR3 contains 13 residues. The CDR3 protein is CASSTDRLETQYF. CDR3 sequence (DNA): TGTGCCAGCAGTACTGACAGATTAGAGACCCAGTACTTC.

Comment on this clonotype: Compared with germline, one end of the junction differs, possibly owing to a read error. The rearrangement uses TRBV27 and TRBJ1-6; D is undetermined. CDR1 and CDR2 from the germline V gene are MNHEY and SMNVEV (reference sequence). The CDR3 sequence is 12 residues long. CDR3 sequence (DNA): TGTGCCAGCGGCCGGGCAGGTTCACCCCTCAACTTT. Translation: CASGRAGSPLNF.

Concerning this clonotype: Possible read error: a much larger clone is one base away. Here the CDR3 omits its conserved ending phenylalanine or tryptophan, so a read error is the likely source. This chain uses TRBV28 with TRBJ1-6; 7 positions match TRBD1. V trimming: 6 bases; J trimming: 8 bases; junction bases outside the gene matches: 7. The CDR3 loop spans 14 amino acids. CDR1 and CDR2 (germline): MDHEN, SYDVKM. The CDR3 region has the DNA TGTGCCAGCAGCGTGGGACAGTCTTATTCACCCCTCCACCTT. Residues: CASSVGQSYSPLHL.

This clonotype turned up a few times. The V call is TRBV12-3 or TRBV12-4, the J call TRBJ2-5; either TRBD1 or TRBD2 may fit D (6 bases each). V was cut by 9 bases and J by 5 bases, with 13 bases left in between. The CDR3 contains 12 residues. The CDR3 loop is CASRRGEETQYF. CDR3 coding DNA: TGTGCCAGTCGGAGGGGGGAGGAGACCCAGTACTTC.

The rearrangement uses TRBV16 and TRBJ1-5; possible D gene TRBD1, 5 bases. CDR1 and CDR2 (germline): KGHSY, FQNENV. V lost 4 bases and J 7 bases, leaving 14 bases between the germline ends. CDR3 length: 14 amino acids. The CDR3 DNA sequence: TGTGCCAGCAGCCCCTTTCCTGACAGCCAGCCCCAGCATTTT. It yields the protein CASSPFPDSQPQHF.

The chain joins TRBV29-1 to TRBJ1-5; D unresolved. Germline loops: CDR1 SQVTM, CDR2 ANQGSEA. The CDR3 has 13 residues. With 4 bases removed from V and 0 bases from J, the gap between germline ends came to 7 bases. Here the CDR3 reads CSVGPDSNQPQHF. As DNA, the CDR3 is TGCAGCGTTGGCCCAGATAGCAATCAGCCCCAGCATTTT.

The sample holds many counts of this clonotype. The chain carries TRBV28 and TRBJ1-6; D gene uncertain. CDR1 and CDR2 from the germline V gene are MDHEN and SYDVKM. Trimming shortened V by 2 bases and J by 0 bases, and 8 bases separated the two germline ends. The CDR3 is 16 residues long. Here the CDR3 reads CASSLGRSSYNSPLHF. The CDR3 nucleotides read TGTGCCAGCAGTTTAGGTCGTAGCTCCTATAATTCACCCCTCCACTTT. Combining the CDR3 with reference TRBV28 and TRBJ1-6 gives the whole variable domain DVKVTQSSRYLVKRTGEKVFLECVQDMDHENMFWYRQDPGLGLRLIYFSYDVKMKEKGDIPEGYSVSREKKERFSLILESASTNQTSMYLCASSLGRSSYNSPLHFGNGTRLTVT.

The chain has TRBV20-1 and TRBJ1-6; TRBD1 is a possible D gene (5 bases). This CDR3 spans 14 amino acids. Trimming took 1 base from V and 5 from J, leaving 9 bases between them. Germline CDR1 is DFQATT and CDR2 is SNEGSKA (reference sequence). This chain's CDR3 is CSARVDSNNSPLHF. The CDR3 DNA is TGCAGTGCTAGAGTTGACAGTAATAATTCACCCCTCCACTTT.

Regarding this clonotype: It may be a read error: a sequence one base away is much more abundant. J is TRBJ1-1 and V is TRBV3-1; maybe TRBD1 (5 bases). Germline lookup yields CDR1 LGHDT and CDR2 YNNKEL (reference sequence). This CDR3 has 14 amino acids. The CDR3 spells CASSLRGLNTEASF. In DNA form, the CDR3 reads TGTGCCAGCAGTCTAAGGGGTTTGAACACTGAAGCTTCCTTT.